The next 28 T cell receptor beta chains were all read from a single sample in a study of vaccination effects on CD4 cells after COVID-19. Libraries were prepared by immunoSEQ multiplex PCR; TCRdb keeps only in-frame clonotypes and omits some of them. The sample carries just under 60,000 clones, just under 80% recorded once. Antigens of these TCRs are unknown. Sequencing followed a ViraFEST assay step that expanded antigen-specific CD4+ T cells with viral peptide pools. Researchers isolated CD4+ T cells once about 11 days of culture had elapsed. BNT162b2 vaccine or mRNA-1273 vaccine was given to participants in two doses. The input for sequencing was CD4+ T cells from PBMCs cultured with HCoV-OC43 spike peptides, taken after COVID-19 vaccination. Noted subset: HCoV-OC43 spike overlapping peptide pool stimulation. These receptors all come from a human donor who received a COVID-19 vaccine.

The genes are TRBV24-1 and TRBJ1-4; D gene uncertain. Trimming removed 2 bases at V and 5 bases at J, with 11 bases between. Germline CDR1 is KGHDR and CDR2 is SFDVKD. This CDR3 has 15 amino acids. The CDR3 DNA reads as TGTGCCACCAGTGATTCTGAGGTGGGGAATGAAAAACTGTTTTTT. Amino acids: CATSDSEVGNEKLFF.

The chain couples TRBV19 to TRBJ1-6; 9 bases fit TRBD1. V was pared by 7 bases and J by 7 bases, with 2 bases of the junction left unmatched. CDR3 length: 13 amino acids. Germline V gives CDR1 LNHDA, CDR2 SQIVND (reference sequence). The CDR3 DNA reads as TGTGCCAGTACGACAGGGGGAAATTCACCCCTCCACTTT. It codes for CASTTGGNSPLHF.

The gene calls are TRBV12-5 and TRBJ2-5, with D uncertain. This CDR3 has 11 amino acids. Germline CDR1 reads LGHNT; CDR2 reads FRNRAP. The ends were cut back, 8 bases at V and 7 bases at J, with 11 bases in the middle. The CDR3 reads CASSFLGTQYF. The CDR3 nucleotides read TGTGCTAGTTCATTCCTGGGGACCCAGTACTTC.

This chain links TRBV7-9 with TRBJ2-7; 8 bases agree with TRBD1. Germline trimming cut 2 bases from V and 5 bases from J; bases unmatched to any gene: 8. CDR1 is SEHNR, CDR2 FQNEAQ, per germline (reference sequence). The CDR3 sequence is 15 residues long. The CDR3 is CASSLIGQGLNEQYV. The CDR3 bases are TGTGCCAGCAGCTTAATAGGACAGGGACTCAACGAGCAGTACGTC.

The J gene is TRBJ2-1, the V gene TRBV9; tentative D call: TRBD1 (5 bases). The germline V gene encodes CDR1 SGDLS and CDR2 YYNGEE. Trimming shortened V by 3 bases and J by 7 bases, and 11 bases separated the two germline ends. The CDR3 has 13 amino acids. The CDR3 sequence is CASSGPRGNEQFF. Here the CDR3 DNA reads TGTGCCAGCAGCGGACCTAGGGGAAATGAGCAGTTCTTC.

The genes are TRBV6-5 and TRBJ2-5; 11 bases match TRBD2. The germline gives CDR1 MNHEY, CDR2 SVGAGI. The CDR3 extends over 15 amino acids. V was pared by 9 bases and J by 1 base, with 7 bases of the junction left unmatched. CDR3 in amino acids: CASHLAGGPQETQYF. The DNA of the CDR3 is TGTGCCAGTCACCTAGCGGGGGGTCCCCAAGAGACCCAGTACTTC.

This clone turned up a few times. The chain recombines TRBV5-1 with TRBJ2-1, with a weak D call TRBD1 (5 bases). V was pared by 0 bases and J by 2 bases, with 6 bases between. The CDR3 loop spans 14 amino acids. Germline assignment: CDR1 SGHRS and CDR2 YFSETQ. The CDR3 region is CASSLGQTYNEQFF. The CDR3 coding sequence is TGCGCCAGCAGCTTGGGACAGACCTACAATGAGCAGTTCTTC.

This clone was counted only a few times. This chain links TRBV7-9 with TRBJ1-2; D unclear. V was cut by 5 bases and J by 3 bases, with 7 bases left in between. The CDR3 covers 12 residues. The germline gives CDR1 SEHNR, CDR2 FQNEAQ (reference sequence). For the CDR3, the DNA is TGTGCCAGCAGCCCCGTAGACTATGGCTACACCTTC. Protein sequence: CASSPVDYGYTF.

The rearrangement links TRBV29-1 to TRBJ1-3, with D unclear. Between the trimmed V and J ends, which lost 3 bases and 0 bases, there was a span of 9 bases. The germline CDR1 and CDR2 sequences are SQVTM and ANQGSEA. The CDR3 sequence is 14 residues long. The CDR3: CSVDGRSSGNTIYF. The CDR3 coding sequence is TGCAGCGTTGACGGCCGAAGCTCTGGAAACACCATATATTTT.

This chain joins TRBV12-5 and TRBJ2-3; D gene unclear. CDR3 size: 18 residues. V gave up 0 bases and J gave up 0 bases, with 16 bases separating them. The V gene's germline CDR1 is LGHNT and CDR2 FRNRAP. CDR3 sequence: CASGLVPDGRTSTDTQYF. The CDR3 DNA sequence: TGTGCTAGTGGTTTGGTACCCGACGGAAGAACTAGCACAGATACGCAGTATTTT.

The genes are TRBV9 and TRBJ1-6, with a tentative D call TRBD1 (6 bases). The germline V gene has CDR1 SGDLS and CDR2 YYNGEE. Trimming shortened V by 4 bases and J by 8 bases, and 13 bases separated the two germline ends. The CDR3 length is 14 residues. The CDR3, as DNA: TGTGCCAGCAGCTCTAGACAGGCAGATTCACCCCTCCACTTT. It translates to CASSSRQADSPLHF.

The gene calls are TRBV7-8 and TRBJ2-1; TRBD1 is a possible D gene (6 bases). The CDR3 covers 13 residues. CDR1 is SGHVS and CDR2 is FQNEAQ in the germline V gene. Trimming stripped 6 bases from V and 6 bases from J, with 12 bases between. CDR3 sequence: CASSSNRANEQFF. DNA of the CDR3: TGTGCCAGCAGTTCGAACAGGGCCAATGAGCAGTTCTTC. The entire variable domain, with the rest obtained from reference TRBV7-8 and TRBJ2-1, is as follows: GAGVSQSPRYKVAKRGQDVALRCDPISGHVSLFWYQQALGQGPEFLTYFQNEAQLDKSGLPSDRFFAERPEGSVSTLKIQRTQQEDSAVYLCASSSNRANEQFFGPGTRLTVL.

CDR3 sequence: CASPISWDGLKSTDTQYF. Written as DNA, the CDR3 is TGTGCCAGCCCCATTTCTTGGGACGGACTTAAAAGCACAGATACGCAGTATTTT. The V gene is TRBV5-8, the J gene TRBJ2-3; D possibly matches TRBD1 or TRBD2 (5 bases each). The V gene lost 7 bases and the J gene lost 0 bases, with 24 bases spanning the gap. The CDR3 is 18 residues long. CDR1 is SGHTS and CDR2 is YDEGEE in the germline V gene.

Here the CDR3 DNA reads TGCGCCAGCCGGAGGGCCGAGAGCTCCTACAATGAGCAGTTCTTC. Protein sequence: CASRRAESSYNEQFF. The chain combines TRBV5-1 with TRBJ2-1; D is perhaps TRBD2 (6 bases). This CDR3 is 15 amino acids long. Germline lookup yields CDR1 SGHRS and CDR2 YFSETQ. The germline V and J ends were trimmed by 7 bases and 0 bases, with 14 bases remaining between them. Full variable domain (remainder filled in from reference TRBV5-1 and TRBJ2-1): KAGVTQTPRYLIKTRGQQVTLSCSPISGHRSVSWYQQTPGQGLQFLFEYFSETQRNKGNFPGRFSGRQFSNSRSEMNVSTLELGDSALYLCASRRAESSYNEQFFGPGTRLTVL.

The chain is built from TRBV6-5 and TRBJ2-4; 8 bases agree with TRBD1. V gave up 10 bases and J gave up 9 bases; unmatched junction bases: 5. Germline V lookup: CDR1 MNHEY, CDR2 SVGAGI. The CDR3 sequence is 11 residues long. The CDR3 DNA is TGTGCCACGAGGACAGGGAGCATTCAGTACTTC. This translates into CATRTGSIQYF.

V gene TRBV6-5 combines with J gene TRBJ1-4, with a possible D match to TRBD1 (5 bases). V lost 0 bases to trimming and J lost 7 bases, with 15 bases between them. The CDR3 contains 16 residues. Germline CDR1 reads MNHEY; CDR2 reads SVGAGI. The CDR3 reads CASSYSSRGRIEKLFF. The CDR3, as DNA: TGTGCCAGCAGTTACTCGAGTCGGGGGAGGATTGAAAAACTGTTTTTT.

This sequence joins TRBV7-2 and TRBJ2-5; 7 bases line up with TRBD2. This CDR3 has 16 residues. Germline lookup yields CDR1 SGHTA and CDR2 FQGNSA. Unmatched junction bases numbered 12, after V lost 3 bases and J lost 5 bases. The CDR3 sequence: CASSFSVVLAVETQYF. The CDR3 region has the DNA TGTGCCAGCAGCTTCTCGGTAGTGCTAGCGGTTGAGACCCAGTACTTC.

This clone was counted a single time. The CDR3 region is CASSEDTSYEQYV. CDR3 in DNA: TGTGCCAGCAGCGAAGACACTTCCTACGAGCAGTACGTC. V and J are TRBV21-1 and TRBJ2-7. TRBV21-1 is shown as a pseudogene. The CDR3 covers 13 residues.

The chain uses TRBV30 and TRBJ1-3; D may be TRBD1 (5 bases). Germline-derived CDR1 and CDR2 are GTSNPN and SVGIG (reference sequence). V was pared by 0 bases and J by 2 bases, with 8 bases between. The CDR3 has 14 amino acids. This chain's CDR3 is CAWSVQGPGNTIYF. Written as DNA, the CDR3 is TGTGCCTGGAGTGTCCAGGGACCTGGAAACACCATATATTTT.

The chain employs TRBV12-3 or TRBV12-4 and TRBJ2-7; either TRBD1 or TRBD2 may supply D (5 bases each). Trimming pared 2 bases from V and 2 bases from J, leaving 7 bases between. CDR3 size: 13 residues. The CDR3 DNA sequence: TGTGCCAGCAGTTTAAGGGGAGCCTACGAGCAGTACGTC. Its protein is CASSLRGAYEQYV.

In its sample, this clone was seen a few times. The chain links TRBV9 to TRBJ2-1, with 7 bases lining up with TRBD1. Germline V gene data show CDR1 as SGDLS and CDR2 as YYNGEE. This CDR3 region has 15 residues. V dropped 0 bases and J dropped 6; count of bases not matched to a gene: 6. The CDR3 nucleotides read TGTGCCAGCAGCGTAGGAGGGACAGTAAGCAATGAGCAGTTCTTC. It codes for CASSVGGTVSNEQFF.

J is TRBJ1-2 and V is TRBV5-4, with a possible D match to TRBD1 (6 bases). This CDR3 has 14 residues. V lost 7 bases and J lost 3, with 16 bases in between. CDR1 is SGHNT and CDR2 is YYREEE in the germline V gene (reference sequence). The CDR3 region is CASSFGGADYGYTF. CDR3 sequence (DNA): TGTGCCAGCTCCTTCGGGGGGGCGGACTATGGCTACACCTTC.

V usage is TRBV7-2 and J usage is TRBJ1-1; D is uncertain. This CDR3 comprises 14 residues. Germline V gene sequence: CDR1 SGHTA, CDR2 FQGNSA. V lost 1 base to trimming and J lost 0 bases, with 6 bases between them. In nucleotides, the CDR3 is TGTGCCAGCAGCTTAGGCAGGCTGAACACTGAAGCTTTCTTT. This gives the protein CASSLGRLNTEAFF. Full variable domain (rest looked up from reference TRBV7-2 and TRBJ1-1): GAGVSQSPSNKVTEKGKDVELRCDPISGHTALYWYRQSLGQGLEFLIYFQGNSAPDKSGLPSDRFSAERTGGSVSTLTIQRTQQEDSAVYLCASSLGRLNTEAFFGQGTRLTVV.

The chain recombines TRBV14 with TRBJ2-3, with D perhaps TRBD1 (6 bases). There are 15 residues in the CDR3. Trimming pared 5 bases from V and 3 bases from J, leaving 15 bases between. Germline lookup yields CDR1 SGHDN and CDR2 FVKESK. The CDR3 DNA sequence: TGTGCCAGCAGCAACAGGGTGCAAAATACAGATACGCAGTATTTT. It codes for CASSNRVQNTDTQYF.

The gene calls are TRBV12-3 or TRBV12-4 and TRBJ2-3; D possibly corresponds to TRBD1 (6 bases). CDR3 length: 13 residues. V shed 4 bases and J shed 4 bases, with 9 bases lying between them. CDR3 DNA: TGTGCCAGCAGTTGGACAGTTCCAGATACGCAGTATTTT. Amino acid sequence: CASSWTVPDTQYF.

This clone occurred a few times. The V call is TRBV5-6, the J call TRBJ1-1; 7 bases agree with TRBD1. This CDR3 has 18 amino acids. V was pared by 4 bases and J by 2 bases, with 17 bases of the junction left unmatched. CDR1 is SGHDT and CDR2 is YYEEEE in the germline V gene. The CDR3 protein is CASSRRWPLSGGNTEAFF. The CDR3 nucleotides read TGTGCCAGCAGCCGACGGTGGCCCTTGTCAGGGGGAAACACTGAAGCTTTCTTT.

This chain links TRBV19 with TRBJ2-2; 7 nucleotides agree with TRBD1. The CDR3 runs to 14 residues. Trimming at V came to 6 bases and at J to 4 bases, leaving 5 bases not matched to a gene. Germline V lookup: CDR1 LNHDA, CDR2 SQIVND (reference sequence). This CDR3 is CASRRGQGTGELFF. The CDR3 DNA follows: TGTGCCAGTAGGAGGGGGCAGGGCACCGGGGAGCTGTTTTTT.

This clone was seen a few times. This chain links TRBV5-1 with TRBJ2-1; D is possibly TRBD2 (6 bases). Trimming removed 1 base at V and 0 bases at J, with 11 bases between. The CDR3 extends over 16 amino acids. Germline V gene sequence: CDR1 SGHRS, CDR2 YFSETQ. The CDR3, as DNA: TGCGCCAGCAGCTTGCAGGTCGGGAGCTCCTACAATGAGCAGTTCTTC. It specifies CASSLQVGSSYNEQFF.